The rows below give T cell receptor beta chains drawn from one sample of a study of blood T cell repertoires in COVID-19. Only in-frame clones appear in the TCRdb table, and some are missing; sequencing was by immunoSEQ multiplex PCR. This table holds just under 350,000 clones, 83% found once. The specimen was peripheral blood. These receptors originate from a man between 25 and 39 years old with active or convalescent COVID-19. CDR3s include the opening cysteine and the closing phenylalanine or tryptophan.

>TRBV11-2|TRBJ2-5
CASSLGLQLETQYF
>TRBV7-9|TRBJ1-3
CASSLDEGNTIYF
>TRBV4-1|TRBJ2-1
CASSQGLFGYNEQFF
>TRBV11-2|TRBJ2-1
CASSPGTSGGLYNEQFF
>TRBV6-4|TRBJ1-6
CASSEAGGNSPLHF
>TRBV30|TRBJ2-7
CAWSADRGPYEQYF
>TRBV6-5|TRBJ2-1
CASSSSPGGSYNEQFF
>TRBV27|TRBJ2-7
CASSSQGAFYEQYF
>TRBV13|TRBJ1-1
CASSGSGRTEAFF
>TRBV9|TRBJ1-4
CASSVEGQSGEKLFF
>TRBV4-1|TRBJ1-4
CASSRAPRRGAREKLFF
>TRBV9|TRBJ1-4
CASSPGRRPNEKLFF
>TRBV7-9|TRBJ1-2
CASSGGGATYGYTF
>TRBV9|TRBJ2-3
CASSVVVPVRLGTDTQYF
>TRBV10-1|TRBJ2-1
CASSESAGGRHEQFF
>TRBV5-5|TRBJ1-2
CASSLVGDYGYTF
>TRBV28|TRBJ1-2
CASSLRPGTSNYGYTF
>TRBV24-1|TRBJ2-5
CATSDRTGQGKETQYF
>TRBV4-3|TRBJ1-2
CASSGGDWLNYGYTF
>TRBV28|TRBJ1-6
CASSFPGTYSPLHF
>TRBV18|TRBJ1-4
CASSPTLTVNEKLFF
>TRBV18|TRBJ2-1
CASSPSQPGQGSYNEQFF
>TRBV7-8|TRBJ2-7
CASSIHTRTSGASSYEQYF
>TRBV19|TRBJ2-7
CASSIGQGEWPYEQYF